The 2 T cell receptor beta chains below come from one sample, sequenced in a study of blood T cell repertoires in COVID-19. Repertoires were generated with immunoSEQ multiplex PCR, while TCRdb's copy carries only in-frame clones and drops some. This table holds more than 65,000 clones, about 68% found once. The sequenced material came from peripheral blood. These receptors were taken from a woman aged 70 to 79 with acute or convalescent COVID-19.

DNA for the CDR3: TGCGCCAGCAGCTTGGATGGAGATCGTGACTATGGCTACACCTTC. This translates into CASSLDGDRDYGYTF. The V call is TRBV5-1, the J call TRBJ1-2; D not resolved. CDR3 length: 15 amino acids. Per germline, CDR1 SGHRS and CDR2 YFSETQ. With 0 bases removed from V and 3 bases from J, the gap between germline ends came to 12 bases.

The chain recombines TRBV6-7 with TRBJ2-1; 7 bases agree with TRBD2. TRBV6-7 has ORF status, its function being uncertain. V lost 2 bases to trimming and J lost 6 bases; unmatched junction nucleotides: 7. CDR3 length: 15 amino acids. The CDR3 DNA follows: TGTGCCAGCAGTTACCACGCCGGGAGGCTCAATGAGCAGTTCTTC. As protein: CASSYHAGRLNEQFF.